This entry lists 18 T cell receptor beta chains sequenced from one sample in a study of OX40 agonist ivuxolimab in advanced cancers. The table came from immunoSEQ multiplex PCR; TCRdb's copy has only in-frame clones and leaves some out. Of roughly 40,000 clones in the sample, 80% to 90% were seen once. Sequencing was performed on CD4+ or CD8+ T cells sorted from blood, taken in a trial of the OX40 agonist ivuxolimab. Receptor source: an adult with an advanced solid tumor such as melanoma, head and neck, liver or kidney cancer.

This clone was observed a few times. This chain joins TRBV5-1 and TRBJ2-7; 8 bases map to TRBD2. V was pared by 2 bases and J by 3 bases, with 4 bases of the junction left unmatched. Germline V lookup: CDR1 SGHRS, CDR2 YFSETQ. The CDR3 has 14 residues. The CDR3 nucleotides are TGCGCCAGCAGCTTCACTAGCGGCCTCTACGAGCAGTACTTC. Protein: CASSFTSGLYEQYF.

CDR3 in amino acids: CASSLKREAAQYF. CDR3 DNA sequence: TGCGCCAGCAGCTTGAAGCGGGAGGCGGCCCAGTACTTC. V gene TRBV5-1 combines with J gene TRBJ2-5, with 9 bases that match TRBD2. CDR1 SGHRS and CDR2 YFSETQ come from the germline V gene. With V trimmed by 1 base and J by 9 bases, 4 bases remained unmatched. The CDR3 runs to 13 residues.

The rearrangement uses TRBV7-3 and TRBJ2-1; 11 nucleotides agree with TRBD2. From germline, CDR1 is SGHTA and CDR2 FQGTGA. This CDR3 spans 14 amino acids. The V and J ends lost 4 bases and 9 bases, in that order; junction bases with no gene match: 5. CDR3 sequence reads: CASSSLAGGGEQFF. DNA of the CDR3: TGTGCCAGCAGCTCGCTAGCGGGAGGAGGTGAGCAGTTCTTC.

The CDR3: CASSQGQGNTIYF. CDR3 sequence (DNA): TGTGCCAGCAGCCAGGGACAGGGAAACACCATATATTTT. The chain employs TRBV4-2 and TRBJ1-3; 7 bases agree with TRBD1. V gave up 3 bases and J gave up 4 bases; unmatched junction bases: 0. Germline-derived CDR1 and CDR2 are LGHNA and YNFKEQ. The CDR3 covers 13 residues.

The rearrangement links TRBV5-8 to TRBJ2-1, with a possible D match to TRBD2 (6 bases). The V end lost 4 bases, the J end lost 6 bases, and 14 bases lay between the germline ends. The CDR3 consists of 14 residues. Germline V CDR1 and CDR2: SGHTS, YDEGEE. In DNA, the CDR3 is TGTGCCAGCAGCCGCGGGGCGCGCATCAATGAGCAGTTCTTC. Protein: CASSRGARINEQFF.

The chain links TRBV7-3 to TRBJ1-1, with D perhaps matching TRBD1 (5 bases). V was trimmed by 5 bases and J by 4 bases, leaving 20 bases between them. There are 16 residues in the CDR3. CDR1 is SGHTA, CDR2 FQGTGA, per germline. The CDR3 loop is CASSPNHGGRSTEAFF. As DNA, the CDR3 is TGTGCCAGCAGCCCTAACCACGGGGGGAGGAGCACTGAAGCTTTCTTT.

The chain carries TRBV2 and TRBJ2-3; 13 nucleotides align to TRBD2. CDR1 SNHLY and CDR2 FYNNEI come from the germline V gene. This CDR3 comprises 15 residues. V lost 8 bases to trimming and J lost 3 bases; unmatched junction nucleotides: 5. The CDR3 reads CASRSTSGRTDTQYF. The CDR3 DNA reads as TGTGCCAGCCGATCGACTAGCGGGAGGACAGATACGCAGTATTTT.

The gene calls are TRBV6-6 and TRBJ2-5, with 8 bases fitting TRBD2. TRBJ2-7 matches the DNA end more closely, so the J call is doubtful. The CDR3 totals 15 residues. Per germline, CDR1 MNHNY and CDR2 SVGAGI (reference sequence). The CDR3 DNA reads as TGTGCCAGCAGTTACCAACCCGGGACTAGTGGCGAGCAGTACTTC. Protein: CASSYQPGTSGEQYF.

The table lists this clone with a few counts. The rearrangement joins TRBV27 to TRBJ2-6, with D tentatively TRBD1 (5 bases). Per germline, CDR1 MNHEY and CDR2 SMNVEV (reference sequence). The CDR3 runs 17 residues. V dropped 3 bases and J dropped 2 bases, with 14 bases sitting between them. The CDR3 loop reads CASSLVRVSTGANVLTF. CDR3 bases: TGTGCCAGCAGTTTGGTCAGGGTTAGCACTGGGGCCAACGTCCTGACTTTC.

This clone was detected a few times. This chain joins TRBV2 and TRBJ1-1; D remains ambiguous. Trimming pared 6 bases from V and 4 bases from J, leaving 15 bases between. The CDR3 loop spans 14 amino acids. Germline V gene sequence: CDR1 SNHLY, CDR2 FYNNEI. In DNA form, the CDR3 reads TGTGCCAGCAGCGAGGCAGGTTGGATCACTGAAGCTTTCTTT. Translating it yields CASSEAGWITEAFF.

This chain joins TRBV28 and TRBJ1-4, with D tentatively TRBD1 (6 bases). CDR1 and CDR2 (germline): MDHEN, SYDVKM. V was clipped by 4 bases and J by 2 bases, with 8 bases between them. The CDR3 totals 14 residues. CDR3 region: CASSWTDTNEKLFF. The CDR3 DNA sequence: TGTGCCAGCAGTTGGACAGACACTAATGAAAAACTGTTTTTT.

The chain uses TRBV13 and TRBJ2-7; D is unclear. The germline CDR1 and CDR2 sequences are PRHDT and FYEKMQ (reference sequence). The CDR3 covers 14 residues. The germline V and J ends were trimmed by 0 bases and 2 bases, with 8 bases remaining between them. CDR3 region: CASSLGYRTYEQYV. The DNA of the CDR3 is TGTGCCAGCAGCTTAGGCTACAGAACCTACGAGCAGTACGTC.

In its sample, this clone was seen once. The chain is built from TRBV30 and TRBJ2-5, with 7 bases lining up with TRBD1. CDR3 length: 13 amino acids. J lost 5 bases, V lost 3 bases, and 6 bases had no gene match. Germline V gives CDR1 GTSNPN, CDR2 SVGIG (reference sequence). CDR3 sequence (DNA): TGTGCCTGGAGGGTACAGGGGCGTGAGACCCAGTACTTC. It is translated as CAWRVQGRETQYF.

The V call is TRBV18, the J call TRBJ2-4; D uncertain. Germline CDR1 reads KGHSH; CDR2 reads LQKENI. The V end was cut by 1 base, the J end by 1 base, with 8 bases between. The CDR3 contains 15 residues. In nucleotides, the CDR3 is TGTGCCAGCTCACCACAGGGTTCGGCCAAAAACATTCAGTACTTC. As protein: CASSPQGSAKNIQYF. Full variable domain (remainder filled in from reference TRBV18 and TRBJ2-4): NAGVMQNPRHLVRRRGQEARLRCSPMKGHSHVYWYRQLPEEGLKFMVYLQKENIIDESGMPKERFSAEFPKEGPSILRIQQVVRGDSAAYFCASSPQGSAKNIQYFGAGTRLSVL.

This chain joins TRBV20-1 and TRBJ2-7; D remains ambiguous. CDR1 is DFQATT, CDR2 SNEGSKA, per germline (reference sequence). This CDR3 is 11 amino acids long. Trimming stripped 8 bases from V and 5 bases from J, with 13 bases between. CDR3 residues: CSPLDRNEQYF. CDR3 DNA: TGCAGTCCCCTCGACCGTAACGAGCAGTACTTC.

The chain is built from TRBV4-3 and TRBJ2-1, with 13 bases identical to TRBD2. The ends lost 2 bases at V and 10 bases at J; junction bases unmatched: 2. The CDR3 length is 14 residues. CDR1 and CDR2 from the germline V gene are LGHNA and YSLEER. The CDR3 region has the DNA TGCGCCAGCAGCCAAACTAGCGGGAGGGGCGAGCAGTTCTTC. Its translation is CASSQTSGRGEQFF.

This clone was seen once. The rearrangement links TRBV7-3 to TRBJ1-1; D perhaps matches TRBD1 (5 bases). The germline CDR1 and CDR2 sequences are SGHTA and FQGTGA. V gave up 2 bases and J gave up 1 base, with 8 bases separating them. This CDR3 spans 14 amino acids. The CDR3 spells CASSLYGGNTEAFF. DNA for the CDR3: TGTGCCAGCAGCTTATACGGGGGGAACACTGAAGCTTTCTTT.

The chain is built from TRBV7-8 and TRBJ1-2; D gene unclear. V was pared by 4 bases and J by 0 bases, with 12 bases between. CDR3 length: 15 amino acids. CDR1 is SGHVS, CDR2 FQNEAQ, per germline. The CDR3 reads CASSSRASTNYGYTF. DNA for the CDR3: TGTGCCAGCAGCTCCCGGGCCTCTACTAACTATGGCTACACCTTC. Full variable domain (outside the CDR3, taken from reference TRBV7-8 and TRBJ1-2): GAGVSQSPRYKVAKRGQDVALRCDPISGHVSLFWYQQALGQGPEFLTYFQNEAQLDKSGLPSDRFFAERPEGSVSTLKIQRTQQEDSAVYLCASSSRASTNYGYTFGSGTRLTVV.